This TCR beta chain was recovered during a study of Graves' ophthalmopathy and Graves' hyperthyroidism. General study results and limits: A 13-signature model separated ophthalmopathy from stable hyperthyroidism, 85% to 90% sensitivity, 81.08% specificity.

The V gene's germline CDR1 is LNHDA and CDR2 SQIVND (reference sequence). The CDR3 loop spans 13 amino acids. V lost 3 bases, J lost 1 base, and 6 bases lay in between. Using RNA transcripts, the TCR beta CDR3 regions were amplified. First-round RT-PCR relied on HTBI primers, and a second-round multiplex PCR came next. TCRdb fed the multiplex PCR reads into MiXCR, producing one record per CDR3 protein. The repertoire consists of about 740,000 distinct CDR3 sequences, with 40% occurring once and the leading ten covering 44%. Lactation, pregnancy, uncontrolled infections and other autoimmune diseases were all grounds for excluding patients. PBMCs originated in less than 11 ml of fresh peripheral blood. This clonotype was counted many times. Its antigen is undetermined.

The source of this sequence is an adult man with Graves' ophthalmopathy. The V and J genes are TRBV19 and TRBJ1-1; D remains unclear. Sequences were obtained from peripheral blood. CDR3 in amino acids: CASSIGENTEAFF. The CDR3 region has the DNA TGTGCCAGTAGTATTGGAGAGAACACTGAAGCTTTCTTT.